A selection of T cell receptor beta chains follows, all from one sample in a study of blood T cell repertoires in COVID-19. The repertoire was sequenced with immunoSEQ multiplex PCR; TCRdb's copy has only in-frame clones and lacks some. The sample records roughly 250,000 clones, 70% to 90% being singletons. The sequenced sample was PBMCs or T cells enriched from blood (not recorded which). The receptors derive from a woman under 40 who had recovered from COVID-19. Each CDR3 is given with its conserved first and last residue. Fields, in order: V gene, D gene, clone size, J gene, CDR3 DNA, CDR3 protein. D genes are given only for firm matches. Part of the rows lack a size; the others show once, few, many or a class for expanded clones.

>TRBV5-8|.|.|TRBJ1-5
TGTGCCAGCAGCTCCCGGACAGATTTGAATCAGCCCCAGCATTTT
CASSSRTDLNQPQHF
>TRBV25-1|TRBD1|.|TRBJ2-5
TGTGCCAGCAGTGAGTCCCCGGGACAGGGGGCCCAAGAGACCCAGTACTTC
CASSESPGQGAQETQYF
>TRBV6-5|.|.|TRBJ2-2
TGTGCCAGCAGGGTCAGGGACACCGGGGAGCTGTTTTTT
CASRVRDTGELFF
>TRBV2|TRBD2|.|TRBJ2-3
TGTGCCAGCAGTTTAGCGGGGGGCGGGGCAGATACGCAGTATTTT
CASSLAGGGADTQYF
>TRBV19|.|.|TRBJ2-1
TGTGCCAGCATTCAACCGGGACAAGACAATGAGCAGTTCTTC
CASIQPGQDNEQFF
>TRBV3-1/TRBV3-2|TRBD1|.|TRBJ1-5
TGTGCCAGCAGCCGACAGGGGGAGAGCAATCAGCCCCAGCATTTT
CASSRQGESNQPQHF
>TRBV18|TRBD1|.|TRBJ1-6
TGTGCCAGCTCACAAGGGACAGGGAAGGGCTCCTATAATTCACCCCTCCACTTT
CASSQGTGKGSYNSPLHF
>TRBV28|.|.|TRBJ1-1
TGTGCCAGCAGGAATGGACAGACCATGAACACTGAAGCTTTCTTT
CASRNGQTMNTEAFF
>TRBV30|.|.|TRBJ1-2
TGTGCCTGGAGTGTACACGGGGTCCATGGCTACACCTTC
CAWSVHGVHGYTF
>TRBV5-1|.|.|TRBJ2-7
TGCGCCAGCAGCAGTACAGGGCGACCACCATACTCCTACGAGCAGTACTTC
CASSSTGRPPYSYEQYF
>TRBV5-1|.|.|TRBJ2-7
TGCGCCAGCAGCGGAAACCGGGACAAGACCTACGAGCAGTACTTC
CASSGNRDKTYEQYF
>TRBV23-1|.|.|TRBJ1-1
TGCGCCAGCAGTCCCAGTGAGGGCGGCACTGAAGCTTTCTTT
CASSPSEGGTEAFF
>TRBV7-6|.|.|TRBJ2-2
TGTGCCAGCAGCCCGGGACTTGGAGGCACCGGGGAGCTGTTTTTT
CASSPGLGGTGELFF
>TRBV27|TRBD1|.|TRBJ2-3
TGTGCCAGCAGACCTCTCAGGGGGCTAGATACGCAGTATTTT
CASRPLRGLDTQYF
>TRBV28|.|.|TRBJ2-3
TGTGCCAGCAGCCATCTCTTTTGTGAGTCAGATACGCAGTATTTT
CASSHLFCESDTQYF
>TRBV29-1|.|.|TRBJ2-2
TGCAGCGTCTCACTAGTACAAGGCGGGGAGCTGTTTTTT
CSVSLVQGGELFF
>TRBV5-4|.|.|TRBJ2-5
TGTGCCAGCAGCTTGGATGGGGGGTCGACTGGGTCCCAGTACTTC
CASSLDGGSTGSQYF
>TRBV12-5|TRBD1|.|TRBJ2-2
TGTGCTAGTGGCAGCTACAGGGGTTCGAACACCGGGGAGCTGTTTTTT
CASGSYRGSNTGELFF
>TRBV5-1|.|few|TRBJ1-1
TGCGCCAGCAGCCTGGGGGCGCTGGGGAACACTGAAGCTTTCTTT
CASSLGALGNTEAFF
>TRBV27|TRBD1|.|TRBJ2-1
TGTGCCAGCAGTTTATCGCTTTACAGGGGCCCCTCCTACAATGAGCAGTTCTTC
CASSLSLYRGPSYNEQFF
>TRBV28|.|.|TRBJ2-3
TGTGCCAGCACTCCCGGGAGAGAAGATACGCAGTATTTT
CASTPGREDTQYF
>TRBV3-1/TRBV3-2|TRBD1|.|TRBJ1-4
TGTGCCAGCAGCCACACGGACAGGGGGGATGAAAAACTGTTTTTT
CASSHTDRGDEKLFF
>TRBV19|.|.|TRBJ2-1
TGTGCCAGTAGTATAGGGGCCAGCTCCTACAATGAGCAGTTCTTC
CASSIGASSYNEQFF
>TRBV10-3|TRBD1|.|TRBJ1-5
TGTGCCATCAGTGAGTCCCGGACAGGGGGACAGCCCCAGCATTTT
CAISESRTGGQPQHF
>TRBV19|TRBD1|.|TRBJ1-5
TGTGCCAGTAGTAGGATTCGGGACAGGGGGAGCAATCAGCCCCAGCATTTT
CASSRIRDRGSNQPQHF
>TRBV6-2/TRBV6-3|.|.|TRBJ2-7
TGTGCCAGCCGCCGGACTGCGAGCTCCTACGAGCAGTACTTC
CASRRTASSYEQYF
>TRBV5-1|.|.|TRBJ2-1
TGCGCCAGCAGCCGGACAGAGTACAATGAGCAGTTCTTC
CASSRTEYNEQFF
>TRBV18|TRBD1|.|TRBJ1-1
TGTGCCAGCTCAACGACAGGGGCTGGAACTGAAGCTTTCTTT
CASSTTGAGTEAFF
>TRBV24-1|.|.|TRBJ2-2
TGTGCCACCAGTGTAGTCGGTACCGGGGAGCTGTTTTTT
CATSVVGTGELFF
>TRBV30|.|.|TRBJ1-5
TGTGCCTGGAGTTCCGGAGGCTATAGCAATCAGCCCCAGCATTTT
CAWSSGGYSNQPQHF
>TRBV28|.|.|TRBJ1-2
TGTGCCAGCAGTTTAGCCGGAGCCTATGGCTACACCTTC
CASSLAGAYGYTF
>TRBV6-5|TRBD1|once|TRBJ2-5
TGTGCCAGCAGCCGTAACAGGGGACCAGAGACCCAGTACTTC
CASSRNRGPETQYF
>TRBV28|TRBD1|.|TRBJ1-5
TGTGCCAGCAGTCCACAGGGGGCCCGGCAGCCCCAGCATTTT
CASSPQGARQPQHF
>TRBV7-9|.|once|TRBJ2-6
TGTGCCAGCAGCCGCCACGTCAAAGTTAGTGCTTCTGGGGCCAACGTCCTGACTTTC
CASSRHVKVSASGANVLTF
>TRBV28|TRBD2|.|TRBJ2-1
TGTGCCAGCAGTCCAAGACTAGCGGGGGGGTACAATGAGCAGTTCTTC
CASSPRLAGGYNEQFF
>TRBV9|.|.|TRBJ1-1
TGTGCCAGCAGCTTTAACTCAGACAGACCGCTGAACACTGAAGCTTTCTTT
CASSFNSDRPLNTEAFF
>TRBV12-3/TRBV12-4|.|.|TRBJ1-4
TGTGCCAGCATGGACAGCACGAATGAAAAACTGTTTTTT
CASMDSTNEKLFF
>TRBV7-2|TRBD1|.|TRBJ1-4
TGTGCCAGCAAGTGGGACAGGGGAAATGAAAAACTGTTTTTT
CASKWDRGNEKLFF
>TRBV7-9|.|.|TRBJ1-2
TGTGCCAGCAGCTTGATGACCGGGGGCTATGGCTACACCTTC
CASSLMTGGYGYTF
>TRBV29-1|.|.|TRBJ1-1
TGCAGCGTTGTACTTCGCACTGAAGCTTTCTTT
CSVVLRTEAFF
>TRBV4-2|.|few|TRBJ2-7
TGTGCCAGCAGCCCGGGCCCAGGGGGGCCATACGAGCAGTACTTC
CASSPGPGGPYEQYF
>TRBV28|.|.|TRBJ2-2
TGTGCCAGCAGTTTAGGCGGAACCGGGGAGCTGTTTTTT
CASSLGGTGELFF
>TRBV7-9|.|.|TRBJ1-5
TGTGCCAGCAGCTTGGGAGTAGACGGCAATCAGCCCCAGCATTTT
CASSLGVDGNQPQHF
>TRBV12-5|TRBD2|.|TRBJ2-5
TGTGCTAGTGGTTTGGGGCTAGCGGGCCGCCAAGAGACCCAGTACTTC
CASGLGLAGRQETQYF
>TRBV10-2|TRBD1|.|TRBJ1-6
TGCGCCAGCAGTGATCCCGACAGGGGTCTCCACTTT
CASSDPDRGLHF
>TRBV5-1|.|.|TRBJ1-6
TGCGCCAGCAGGGACAGCCTAAGCTCCTATAATTCACCCCTCCACTTT
CASRDSLSSYNSPLHF
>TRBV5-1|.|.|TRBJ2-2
TGCGCCAGCAGCCTCGGAGCGAACACCGGGGAGCTGTTTTTT
CASSLGANTGELFF
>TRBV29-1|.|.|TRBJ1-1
TGCAGCGTTGTAGGTTGGGCGGGACGGGGGAACACTGAAGCTTTCTTT
CSVVGWAGRGNTEAFF
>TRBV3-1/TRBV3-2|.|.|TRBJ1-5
TGTGCCAGCAGCTCGCGGGAGGGTCAGCCCCAGCATTTT
CASSSREGQPQHF
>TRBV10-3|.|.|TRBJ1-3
TGTGCCATCAGTGGCCCCGACAGCCGCTCTGGAAACACCATATATTTT
CAISGPDSRSGNTIYF
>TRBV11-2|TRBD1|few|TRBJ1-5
TGTGCCAGCAGCTTAGGACAGGGGGTGGATCAGCCCCAGCATTTT
CASSLGQGVDQPQHF
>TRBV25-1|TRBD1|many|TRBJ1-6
TGTGCCAGCAGTGCCGCAGGGGGCGGTTCACCCCTCCACTTT
CASSAAGGGSPLHF
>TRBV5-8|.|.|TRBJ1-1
TGTGCCAGCTTAGAGGGGGTGGCGAACACTGAAGCTTTCTTT
CASLEGVANTEAFF
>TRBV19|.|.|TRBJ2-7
TGTGCCAGTAGGCCTAGACAGGCCTACGAGCAGTACTTC
CASRPRQAYEQYF
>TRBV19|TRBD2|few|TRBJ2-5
TGTGCCAGTAGCCGACTAGCGGGGTCGCAGGGGACCCAGTACTTC
CASSRLAGSQGTQYF
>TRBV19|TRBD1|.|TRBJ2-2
TGTGCCAGTGCGTCCAGAGACAGGGGGCGAGGTACCGGGGAGCTGTTTTTT
CASASRDRGRGTGELFF
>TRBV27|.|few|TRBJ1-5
TGTGCCAGCAGTCTACAGGGTGCTCTTCAGCCCCAGCATTTT
CASSLQGALQPQHF
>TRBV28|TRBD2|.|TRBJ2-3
TGTGCCAGCAGTTTCTCTAGCGGGAGCACAGATACGCAGTATTTT
CASSFSSGSTDTQYF
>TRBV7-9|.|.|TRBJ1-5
TGTGCCAGCAGCTTAGTCCTGGGCAGCAATTACAGCAATCAGCCCCAGCATTTT
CASSLVLGSNYSNQPQHF
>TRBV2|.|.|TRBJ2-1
TGTGCCAGCAGTGTAGGACAGTACAATGAGCAGTTCTTC
CASSVGQYNEQFF